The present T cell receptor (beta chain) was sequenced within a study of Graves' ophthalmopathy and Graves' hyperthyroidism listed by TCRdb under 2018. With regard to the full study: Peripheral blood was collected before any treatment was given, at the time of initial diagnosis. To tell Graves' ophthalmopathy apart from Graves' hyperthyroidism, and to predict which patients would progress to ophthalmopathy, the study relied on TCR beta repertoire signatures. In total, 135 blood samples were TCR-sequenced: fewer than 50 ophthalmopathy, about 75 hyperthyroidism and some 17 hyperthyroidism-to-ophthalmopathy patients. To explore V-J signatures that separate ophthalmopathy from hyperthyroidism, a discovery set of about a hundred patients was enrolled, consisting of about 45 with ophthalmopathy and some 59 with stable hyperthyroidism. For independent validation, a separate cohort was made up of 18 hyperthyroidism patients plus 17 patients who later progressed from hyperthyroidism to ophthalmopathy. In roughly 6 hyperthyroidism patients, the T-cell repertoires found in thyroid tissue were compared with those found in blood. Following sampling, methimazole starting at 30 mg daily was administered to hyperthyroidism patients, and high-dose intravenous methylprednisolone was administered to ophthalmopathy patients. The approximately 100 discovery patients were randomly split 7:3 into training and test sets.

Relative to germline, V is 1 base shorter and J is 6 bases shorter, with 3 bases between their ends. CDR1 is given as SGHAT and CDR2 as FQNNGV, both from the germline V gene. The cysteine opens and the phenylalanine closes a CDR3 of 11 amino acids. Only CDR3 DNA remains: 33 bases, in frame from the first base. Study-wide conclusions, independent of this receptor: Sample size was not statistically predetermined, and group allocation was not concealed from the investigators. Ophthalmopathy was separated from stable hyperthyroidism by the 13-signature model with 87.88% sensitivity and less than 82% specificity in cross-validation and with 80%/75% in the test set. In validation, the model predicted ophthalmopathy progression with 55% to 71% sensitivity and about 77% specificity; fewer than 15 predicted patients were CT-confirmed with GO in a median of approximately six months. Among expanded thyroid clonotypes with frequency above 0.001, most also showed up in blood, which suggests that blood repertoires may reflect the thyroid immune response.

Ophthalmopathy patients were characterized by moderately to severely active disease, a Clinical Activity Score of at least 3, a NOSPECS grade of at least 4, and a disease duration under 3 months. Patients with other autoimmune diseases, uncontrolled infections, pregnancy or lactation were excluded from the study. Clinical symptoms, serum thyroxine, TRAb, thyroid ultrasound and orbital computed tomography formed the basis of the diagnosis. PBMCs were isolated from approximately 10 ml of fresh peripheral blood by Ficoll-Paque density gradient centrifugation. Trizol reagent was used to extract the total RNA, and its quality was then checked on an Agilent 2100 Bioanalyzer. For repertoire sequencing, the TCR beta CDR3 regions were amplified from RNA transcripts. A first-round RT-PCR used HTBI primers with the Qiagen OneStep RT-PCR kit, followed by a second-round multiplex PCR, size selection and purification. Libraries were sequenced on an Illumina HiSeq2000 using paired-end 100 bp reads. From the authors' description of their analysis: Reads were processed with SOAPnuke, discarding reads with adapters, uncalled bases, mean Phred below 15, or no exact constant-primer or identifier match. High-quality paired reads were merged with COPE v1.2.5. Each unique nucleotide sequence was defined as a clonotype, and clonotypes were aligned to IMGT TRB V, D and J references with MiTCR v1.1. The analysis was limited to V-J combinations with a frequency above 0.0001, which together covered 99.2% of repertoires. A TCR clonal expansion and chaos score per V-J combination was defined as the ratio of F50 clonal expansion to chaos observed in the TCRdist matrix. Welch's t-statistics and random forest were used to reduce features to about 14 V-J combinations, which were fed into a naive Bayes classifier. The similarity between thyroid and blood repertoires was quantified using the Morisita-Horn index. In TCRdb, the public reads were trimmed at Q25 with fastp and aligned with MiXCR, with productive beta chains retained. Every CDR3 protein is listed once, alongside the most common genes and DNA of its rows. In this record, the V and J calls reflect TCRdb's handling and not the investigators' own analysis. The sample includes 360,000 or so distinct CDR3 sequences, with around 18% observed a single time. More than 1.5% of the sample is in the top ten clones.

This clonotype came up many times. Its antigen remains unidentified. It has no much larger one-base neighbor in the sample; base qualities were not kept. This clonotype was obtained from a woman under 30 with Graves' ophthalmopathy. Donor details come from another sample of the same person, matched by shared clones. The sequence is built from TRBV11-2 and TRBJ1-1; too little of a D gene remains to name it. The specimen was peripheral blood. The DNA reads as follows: TGTGCCAGCAGCTTAGCGTCTGAAGCTTTCTTT. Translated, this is CASSLASEAFF.